What follows describes a single T cell receptor (beta chain). The antigen is undetermined. CDR1 is SGHRS and CDR2 is YFSETQ in the germline V gene. V gave up 3 bases and J gave up 1 base, with 13 bases separating them. There are 15 residues in the CDR3. The assay was immunoSEQ multiplex PCR, and TCRdb's table has in-frame clones only and misses some. The sample has about 180,000 clones, over 85% seen once. The data stem from a study of T cell responses to AZD1222 COVID-19 vaccine. The overall study: Second-dose intervals near 4 or 12 weeks were combined.

General observations from the study: It was only 6 or 7 AZD1222 recipients who were seropositive at baseline. It was only after the peak T cell response that any repertoires were sampled.

The sample consisted of peripheral blood, taken on day 0 of AZD1222 vaccination. The sequence was obtained from an adult in good health. This chain uses TRBV5-1 with TRBJ1-1; tentatively, D is TRBD1 (6 bases). The CDR3 DNA follows: TGCGCCAGCAGCTCTCAAGGGGGAAGGAACACTGAAGCTTTCTTT. This translates into CASSSQGGRNTEAFF.